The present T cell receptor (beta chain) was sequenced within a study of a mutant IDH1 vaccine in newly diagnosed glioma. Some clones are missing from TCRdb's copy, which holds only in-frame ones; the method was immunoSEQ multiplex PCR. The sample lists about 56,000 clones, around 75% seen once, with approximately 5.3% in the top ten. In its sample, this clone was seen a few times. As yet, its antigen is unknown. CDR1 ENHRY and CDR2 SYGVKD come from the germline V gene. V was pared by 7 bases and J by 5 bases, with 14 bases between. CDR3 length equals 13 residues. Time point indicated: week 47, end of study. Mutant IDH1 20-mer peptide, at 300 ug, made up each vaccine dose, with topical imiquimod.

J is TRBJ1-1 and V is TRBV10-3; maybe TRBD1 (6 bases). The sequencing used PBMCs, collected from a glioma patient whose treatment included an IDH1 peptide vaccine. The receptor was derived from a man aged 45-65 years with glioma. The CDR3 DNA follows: TGTGCCATCAATTCGGGGGGCGAAACTGAAGCTTTCTTT. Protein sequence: CAINSGGETEAFF.